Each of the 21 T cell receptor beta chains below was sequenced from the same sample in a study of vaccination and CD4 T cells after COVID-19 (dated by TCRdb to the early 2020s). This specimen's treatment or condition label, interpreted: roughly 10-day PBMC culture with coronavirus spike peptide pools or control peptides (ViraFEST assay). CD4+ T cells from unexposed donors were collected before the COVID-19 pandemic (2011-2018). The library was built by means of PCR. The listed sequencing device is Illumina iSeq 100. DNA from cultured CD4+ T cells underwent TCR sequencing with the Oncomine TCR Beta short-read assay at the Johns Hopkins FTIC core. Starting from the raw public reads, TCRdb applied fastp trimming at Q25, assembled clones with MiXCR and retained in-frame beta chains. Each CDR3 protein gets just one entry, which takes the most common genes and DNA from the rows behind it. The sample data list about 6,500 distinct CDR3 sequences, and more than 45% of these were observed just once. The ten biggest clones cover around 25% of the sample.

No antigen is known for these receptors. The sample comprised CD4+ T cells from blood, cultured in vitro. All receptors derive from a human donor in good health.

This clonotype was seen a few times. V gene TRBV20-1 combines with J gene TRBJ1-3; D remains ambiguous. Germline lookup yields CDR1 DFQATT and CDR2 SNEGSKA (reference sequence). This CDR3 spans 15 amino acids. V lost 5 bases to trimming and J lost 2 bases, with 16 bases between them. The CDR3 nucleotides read TGCAGTGCTCCTGCGAAAGGTTTCCCTGGAAACACCATATATTTT. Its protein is CSAPAKGFPGNTIYF.

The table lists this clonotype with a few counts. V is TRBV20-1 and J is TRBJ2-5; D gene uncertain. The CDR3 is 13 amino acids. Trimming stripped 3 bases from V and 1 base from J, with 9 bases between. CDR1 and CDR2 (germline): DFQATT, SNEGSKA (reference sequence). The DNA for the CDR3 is TGCAGTGCTAGTTACCTCCGCCAAGAGACCCAGTACTTC. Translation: CSASYLRQETQYF.

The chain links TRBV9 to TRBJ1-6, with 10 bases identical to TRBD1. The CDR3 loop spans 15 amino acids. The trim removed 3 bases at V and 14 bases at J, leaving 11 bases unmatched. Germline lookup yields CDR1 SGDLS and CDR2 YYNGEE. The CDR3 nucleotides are TGTGCCAGCAGCGCGCCGGGACAGGGGTCGGAAACCCTCCACTTT. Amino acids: CASSAPGQGSETLHF. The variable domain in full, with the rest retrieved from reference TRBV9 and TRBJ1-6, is DSGVTQTPKHLITATGQRVTLRCSPRSGDLSVYWYQQSLDQGLQFLIQYYNGEERAKGNILERFSAQQFPDLHSELNLSSLELGDSALYFCASSAPGQGSETLHFGNGTRLTVT.

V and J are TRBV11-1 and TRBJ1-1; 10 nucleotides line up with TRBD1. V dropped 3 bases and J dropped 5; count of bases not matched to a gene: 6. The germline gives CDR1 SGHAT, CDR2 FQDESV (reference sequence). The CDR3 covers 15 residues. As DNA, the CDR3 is TGTGCCAGCAGCTTTGTGGGACAGGGGCGAACTGAAGCTTTCTTT. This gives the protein CASSFVGQGRTEAFF.

As DNA, the CDR3 is TGTGCCAGCAGTAGACAGGGGGCTGTTGGCTACACCTTC. Its protein is CASSRQGAVGYTF. This rearrangement joins TRBV6-1 to TRBJ1-2; the match to TRBD1 covers 10 bases. J gave up 7 bases and V 5 bases, and 4 bases lay outside the gene matches. The CDR3 length is 13 residues. From germline, CDR1 is MNHNS and CDR2 SASEGT.

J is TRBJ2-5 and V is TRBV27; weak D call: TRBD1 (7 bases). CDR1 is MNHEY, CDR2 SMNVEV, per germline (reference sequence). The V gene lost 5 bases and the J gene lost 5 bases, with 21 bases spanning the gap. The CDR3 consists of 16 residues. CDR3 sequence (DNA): TGTGCCAGCAGTCCCCAAGCGGAGGGGGCGGGGGAGACCCAGTACTTC. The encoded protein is CASSPQAEGAGETQYF.

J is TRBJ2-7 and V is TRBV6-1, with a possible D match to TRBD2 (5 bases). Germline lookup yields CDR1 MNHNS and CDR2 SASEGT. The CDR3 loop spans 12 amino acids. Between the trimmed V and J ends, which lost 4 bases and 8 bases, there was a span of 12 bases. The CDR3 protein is CASSALGVKQYF. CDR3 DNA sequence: TGTGCCAGCAGTGCTCTCGGGGTCAAGCAGTACTTC.

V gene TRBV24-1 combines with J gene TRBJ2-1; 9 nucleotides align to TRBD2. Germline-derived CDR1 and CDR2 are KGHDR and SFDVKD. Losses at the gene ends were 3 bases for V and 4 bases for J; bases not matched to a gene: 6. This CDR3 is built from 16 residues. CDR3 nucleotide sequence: TGTGCCACCAGTGATCCTTCAGCGGGGGGTTACAATGAGCAGTTCTTC. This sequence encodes CATSDPSAGGYNEQFF.

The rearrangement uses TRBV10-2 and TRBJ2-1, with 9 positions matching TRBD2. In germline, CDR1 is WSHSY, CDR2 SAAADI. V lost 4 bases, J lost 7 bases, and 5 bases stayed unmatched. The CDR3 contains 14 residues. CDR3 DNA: TGCGCCAGCAGTGGGGGCGGGAGGGATAATGAGCAGTTCTTC. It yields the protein CASSGGGRDNEQFF.

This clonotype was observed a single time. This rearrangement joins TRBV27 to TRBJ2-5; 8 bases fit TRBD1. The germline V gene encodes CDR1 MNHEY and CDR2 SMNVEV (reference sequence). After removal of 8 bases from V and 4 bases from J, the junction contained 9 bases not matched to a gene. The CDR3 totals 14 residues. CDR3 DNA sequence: TGTGCCAGCGCCTCTACAGGGGGATCAGAGACCCAGTACTTC. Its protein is CASASTGGSETQYF.

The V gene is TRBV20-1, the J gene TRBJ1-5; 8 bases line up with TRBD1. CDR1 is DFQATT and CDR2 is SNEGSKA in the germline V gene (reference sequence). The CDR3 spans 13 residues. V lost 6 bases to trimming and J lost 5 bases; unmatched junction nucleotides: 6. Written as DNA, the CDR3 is TGCAGTGCCCGAATGACAGGGGATCAGCCCCAGCATTTT. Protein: CSARMTGDQPQHF.

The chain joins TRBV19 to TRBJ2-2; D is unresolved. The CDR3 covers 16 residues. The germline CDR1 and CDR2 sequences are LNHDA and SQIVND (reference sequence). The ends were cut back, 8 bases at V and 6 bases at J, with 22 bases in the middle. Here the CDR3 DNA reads TGTGCCAGTCGAACTTTGGCGTTCGAGCGTGCCGGGGAGCTGTTTTTT. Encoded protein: CASRTLAFERAGELFF.

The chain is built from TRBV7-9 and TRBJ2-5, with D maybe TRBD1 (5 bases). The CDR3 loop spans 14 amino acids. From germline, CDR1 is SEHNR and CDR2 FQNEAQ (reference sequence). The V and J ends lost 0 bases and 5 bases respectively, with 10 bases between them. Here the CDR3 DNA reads TGTGCCAGCAGCTTAGCAATCCAGGGCGAGACCCAGTACTTC. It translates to CASSLAIQGETQYF.

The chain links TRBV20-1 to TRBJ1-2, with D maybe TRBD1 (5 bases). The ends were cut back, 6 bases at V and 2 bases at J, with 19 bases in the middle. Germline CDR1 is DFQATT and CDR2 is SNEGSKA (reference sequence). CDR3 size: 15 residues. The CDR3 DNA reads TGCAGTGCCCTTCGTGGAGGGACCGGAAACTATGGCTACACCTTC. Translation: CSALRGGTGNYGYTF.

The CDR3 loop is CASSWDRRRTYNEQFF. The CDR3, as DNA: TGTGCCAGCAGCTGGGATCGACGGAGAACATACAATGAGCAGTTCTTC. The chain links TRBV5-6 to TRBJ2-1; D gene ambiguous. The CDR3 totals 16 residues. Trimming removed 3 bases at V and 4 bases at J, with 17 bases between. The germline V gene encodes CDR1 SGHDT and CDR2 YYEEEE.

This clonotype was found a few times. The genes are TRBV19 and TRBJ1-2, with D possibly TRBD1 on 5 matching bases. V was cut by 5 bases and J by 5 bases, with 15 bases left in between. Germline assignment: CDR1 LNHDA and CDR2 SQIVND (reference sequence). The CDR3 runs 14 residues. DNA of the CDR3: TGTGCCAGTAGTTCAAGGACAACCCGTTATGGCTACACCTTC. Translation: CASSSRTTRYGYTF. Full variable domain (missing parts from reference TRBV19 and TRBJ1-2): DGGITQSPKYLFRKEGQNVTLSCEQNLNHDAMYWYRQDPGQGLRLIYYSQIVNDFQKGDIAEGYSVSREKKESFPLTVTSAQKNPTAFYLCASSSRTTRYGYTFGSGTRLTVV.

CDR3 coding DNA: TGTGCCAGCAGCGCCTCGGGGGGGATCTATGGCTACACCTTC. As protein: CASSASGGIYGYTF. The rearrangement uses TRBV9 and TRBJ1-2; D is possibly TRBD1 (5 bases). V lost 3 bases to trimming and J lost 4 bases, with 13 bases between them. The CDR3 length is 14 residues. The V gene's germline CDR1 is SGDLS and CDR2 YYNGEE.

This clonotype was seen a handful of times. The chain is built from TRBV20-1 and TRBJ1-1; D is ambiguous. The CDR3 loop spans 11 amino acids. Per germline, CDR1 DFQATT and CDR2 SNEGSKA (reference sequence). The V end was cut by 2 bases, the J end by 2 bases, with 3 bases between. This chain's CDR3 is CSARFNTEAFF. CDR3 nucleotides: TGCAGTGCTAGATTCAACACTGAAGCTTTCTTT.

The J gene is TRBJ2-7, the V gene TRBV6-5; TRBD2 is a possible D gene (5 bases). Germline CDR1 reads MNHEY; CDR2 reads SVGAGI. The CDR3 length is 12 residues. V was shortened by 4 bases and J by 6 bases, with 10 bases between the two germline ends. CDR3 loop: CASSSLAIEQYF. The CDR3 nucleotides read TGTGCCAGCAGTTCGTTAGCGATCGAGCAGTACTTC.

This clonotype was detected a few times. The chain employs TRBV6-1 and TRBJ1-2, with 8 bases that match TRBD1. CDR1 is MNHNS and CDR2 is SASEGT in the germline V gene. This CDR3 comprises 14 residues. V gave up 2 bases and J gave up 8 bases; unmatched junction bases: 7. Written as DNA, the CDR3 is TGTGCCAGCAGTGAACCACCAGGGGGCGCGGGCTACACCTTC. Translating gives CASSEPPGGAGYTF.

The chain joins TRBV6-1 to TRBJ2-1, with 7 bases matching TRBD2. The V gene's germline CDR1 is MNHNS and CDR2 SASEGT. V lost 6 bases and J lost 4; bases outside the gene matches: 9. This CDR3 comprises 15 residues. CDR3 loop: CASREASGYYNEQFF. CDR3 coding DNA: TGTGCCAGCAGGGAGGCTAGCGGCTATTACAATGAGCAGTTCTTC.